This T cell receptor (beta chain) was sequenced in a study of shared clonotypes between healthy human individuals. As to this clone: This sample also contains other DNA sequences that code for the same CDR3.

Positive CCR7 selection of CD45RO-negative cells yielded the naive CD8 cells, and terminally differentiated effector memory CD45RA+ cells were excluded. V was pared by 2 bases and J by 3 bases, with 2 bases between. The V gene's germline CDR1 is WSHSY and CDR2 SAAADI. The CDR3 consists of 11 residues. TCRdb keeps only in-frame clones here, not all; method: immunoSEQ multiplex PCR. The table lists 1.5 million to 2.5 million clones, roughly 94% of them singletons. The chain employs TRBV10-2 and TRBJ2-7; D is uncertain. The sample taken for sequencing was naive CD8+ T cells sorted from blood. The receptor comes from a man younger than 35 in good health. This chain's CDR3 is CASSELYEQYF. CDR3 DNA: TGCGCCAGCAGTGAGCTCTACGAGCAGTACTTC.